One and the same sample provided the 16 T cell receptor beta chains below, sequenced in a study of blood T cells in healthy people across ages. Combining a sample-barcoded 5' primer with a J-beta primer mix, a second PCR ran for about 6 to 12 cycles. One entry per CDR3 protein results from TCRdb running MiXCR on the 5' RACE reads. The sample holds roughly 1,100,000 distinct CDR3 sequences, 20% to 25% seen once. The same specimen was also included in a second study, on T cells of mothers and their children.

Source material: blood. Source of these receptors: a girl aged 2 to 9 in good health.

A few counts support this clonotype. The chain employs TRBV6-5 and TRBJ1-2; D might be TRBD1 (5 bases). The V gene's germline CDR1 is MNHEY and CDR2 SVGAGI. This CDR3 is built from 14 residues. V dropped 4 bases and J dropped 7 bases, with 16 bases sitting between them. CDR3 nucleotide sequence: TGTGCCAGCAGTTCATACAGGTTTGACTCTGGCTACACCTTC. Its protein product is CASSSYRFDSGYTF.

This clonotype has just a few counts. This chain links TRBV5-1 with TRBJ1-1; D unresolved. V was cut by 1 base and J by 0 bases, with 7 bases left in between. Germline V gene lookup returns CDR1 SGHRS and CDR2 YFSETQ. The CDR3 is 14 residues long. The CDR3: CASSLYRLNTEAFF. The CDR3 DNA reads TGCGCCAGCAGCTTGTACAGATTGAACACTGAAGCTTTCTTT.

This clonotype was seen more than once but under ten times. The chain joins TRBV6-6 to TRBJ2-5; D uncertain. Trimming cost V 2 bases and J 7 bases, with 2 bases left between them. Germline V gives CDR1 MNHNY, CDR2 SVGAGI (reference sequence). The CDR3 length is 10 residues. The DNA for the CDR3 is TGTGCCAGCAGTTACGGGACCCAGTACTTC. Translation gives CASSYGTQYF.

The chain links TRBV2 to TRBJ1-3; D is unresolved. Germline V CDR1 and CDR2: SNHLY, FYNNEI. V dropped 7 bases and J dropped 0 bases, with 13 bases sitting between them. This CDR3 has 15 residues. Written as DNA, the CDR3 is TGTGCCAGCATTAGCCAGACCGGCTCTGGAAACACCATATATTTT. It is translated as CASISQTGSGNTIYF.

The V and J genes are TRBV12-3 or TRBV12-4 and TRBJ2-5, with 8 bases that match TRBD2. TRBJ2-7 matches the DNA end more closely, so the J call is doubtful. This CDR3 spans 14 amino acids. The DNA for the CDR3 is TGTGCCAGCAGTTTCGGTAGCGGGATCGACGAGCAGTACTTC. It codes for CASSFGSGIDEQYF.

This clonotype appeared a few times. The J gene is TRBJ2-7, the V gene TRBV20-1; TRBD1 or TRBD2 may be the D gene (5 bases each). In germline, CDR1 is DFQATT, CDR2 SNEGSKA (reference sequence). The V end was cut by 2 bases, the J end by 0 bases, with 11 bases between. The CDR3 runs to 14 residues. Here the CDR3 reads CSARSLRGSYEQYF. The CDR3 DNA reads as TGCAGTGCTAGATCCTTGAGGGGCTCCTACGAGCAGTACTTC.

This rearrangement joins TRBV5-5 to TRBJ1-2; no clear D gene. This CDR3 region has 13 residues. Germline-derived CDR1 and CDR2 are SGHKS and YYEKEE (reference sequence). The V end was cut by 4 bases, the J end by 8 bases, with 15 bases between. CDR3 DNA: TGTGCCAGCAGCCAGACGGCCTCGGGGGGCTACACCTTC. It specifies CASSQTASGGYTF. The full variable domain, in which reference TRBV5-5 and TRBJ1-2 provide the parts outside the CDR3, is DAGVTQSPTHLIKTRGQQVTLRCSPISGHKSVSWYQQVLGQGPQFIFQYYEKEERGRGNFPDRFSARQFPNYSSELNVNALLLGDSALYLCASSQTASGGYTFGSGTRLTVV.

This clonotype was seen only a few times. The chain uses TRBV12-3 or TRBV12-4 and TRBJ2-5; TRBD2 aligns across 7 bases. The ends lost 5 bases at V and 3 bases at J; junction bases unmatched: 3. CDR3 size: 13 residues. The CDR3 sequence: CASSTAGEETQYF. The DNA for the CDR3 is TGTGCCAGCAGTACTGCGGGGGAAGAGACCCAGTACTTC.

The rearrangement links TRBV20-1 to TRBJ1-2; D might be TRBD1 (6 bases). The germline V and J ends were trimmed by 6 bases and 7 bases, with 18 bases remaining between them. The CDR3 spans 13 residues. From germline, CDR1 is DFQATT and CDR2 SNEGSKA (reference sequence). In DNA form, the CDR3 reads TGCAGTGCGGAAACCGGGACAAATTGTGGCTACACCTTC. Protein product: CSAETGTNCGYTF.

This clonotype came up a few times. The V call is TRBV25-1, the J call TRBJ1-1; unclear D gene. Germline V gene sequence: CDR1 MGHDK, CDR2 SYGVNS. The V and J ends lost 3 bases and 7 bases respectively, with 6 bases between them. This CDR3 is built from 11 residues. CDR3 DNA sequence: TGTGCCAGCAGTGAGGCTTATGAAGCTTTCTTT. It specifies CASSEAYEAFF.

This clonotype occurred a few times. V is TRBV29-1 and J is TRBJ1-4; D call uncertain. The CDR3 is made up of 14 amino acids. V dropped 1 base and J dropped 0 bases, with 6 bases sitting between them. Germline lookup yields CDR1 SQVTM and CDR2 ANQGSEA. As DNA, the CDR3 is TGCAGCGTTGAAGTGGGGTCAACTAATGAAAAACTGTTTTTT. This encodes CSVEVGSTNEKLFF.

This clonotype showed up just a few times. The chain recombines TRBV20-1 with TRBJ2-3, with 7 bases lining up with TRBD2. J was trimmed by 3 bases and V by 0 bases; bases with no gene match: 6. Germline V gives CDR1 DFQATT, CDR2 SNEGSKA (reference sequence). The CDR3 runs 15 residues. In DNA form, the CDR3 reads TGCAGTGCTAGAGACAGCGGGGACGCGACAGATACGCAGTATTTT. Translation gives CSARDSGDATDTQYF.

The gene calls are TRBV2 and TRBJ2-7; D gene ambiguous. With 3 bases removed from V and 0 bases from J, the gap between germline ends came to 12 bases. Germline CDR1 reads SNHLY; CDR2 reads FYNNEI. This CDR3 is built from 15 residues. This chain's CDR3 is CASSDQSLYSYEQYF. The CDR3 region has the DNA TGTGCCAGCAGTGACCAGTCCCTCTACTCCTACGAGCAGTACTTC.

This clonotype was seen a few times. The DNA is left out, because the CDR3 cannot be placed on it with certainty; the CDR3 is given as TCRdb lists it. The chain recombines TRBV12-3 or TRBV12-4 with TRBJ2-7; the table calls TRBD2, which could not be checked here. The CDR3 length is 14 residues, termini included. CDR3 sequence reads: CASSSSDLTYEQYF.

About this clonotype itself: One junction end disagrees with the germline gene, perhaps due to a read error. The chain uses TRBV6-7 and TRBJ2-7; 7 bases agree with TRBD1. TRBV6-7 is recorded as an ORF, its role being uncertain. This CDR3 comprises 13 residues. The CDR3 spells CARRGLSSYEQHF. CDR3 DNA sequence: TGTGCCAGGAGGGGGCTGAGCTCCTACGAGCAGCACTTC.

In regard to this clonotype: No conserved phenylalanine or tryptophan is present at the end of the CDR3, so a read error is the likely explanation. No DNA is shown, since the ends of the CDR3 on it are uncertain; the CDR3 is the one TCRdb lists. The chain is built from TRBV2 and TRBJ1-2. Germline loops: CDR1 SNHLY, CDR2 FYNNEI. Both ends counted, the CDR3 spans 13 residues. CDR3 region: CASRVERDWAPNL.